These 30 T cell receptor beta chains originate from one sample sequenced in a study of CD8 T cells in ankylosing spondylitis. TCRdb re-called the 5' RACE reads with MiXCR, one entry per CDR3 protein. The sample records about 160,000 distinct CDR3 sequences, just over 9.5% being singletons. The sequenced sample was blood, either unsorted or a sorted T cell fraction (not recorded which). The receptors shown here come from a female donor with ankylosing spondylitis or in good health (not recorded which).

This rearrangement joins TRBV29-1 to TRBJ1-2; 10 nucleotides align to TRBD1. Germline loops: CDR1 SQVTM, CDR2 ANQGSEA. This CDR3 has 17 amino acids. The ends lost 4 bases at V and 8 bases at J; junction bases unmatched: 19. The CDR3 bases are TGCAGCGTTGGGGGCGCGGGAGACAGGGGGCTTTTTGGAGGCTACACCTTC. It specifies CSVGGAGDRGLFGGYTF.

This clonotype showed up many times. Here the CDR3 reads CASSQEGAIAEQFF. Written as DNA, the CDR3 is TGCGCCAGCAGCCAAGAAGGAGCTATAGCTGAGCAGTTCTTC. The V gene is TRBV4-3, the J gene TRBJ2-1; D uncertain. Germline-derived CDR1 and CDR2 are LGHNA and YSLEER. CDR3 length equals 14 residues. V was shortened by 0 bases and J by 9 bases, with 12 bases between the two germline ends.

This clonotype was observed a handful of times. For the CDR3, the DNA is TGCAGTGCTCCCATTTCCTACAATGAGCAGTTCTTC. It encodes CSAPISYNEQFF. The rearrangement joins TRBV20-1 to TRBJ2-1; D is ambiguous. Trimming left V 5 bases short and J 1 base short, with 6 bases between. Germline CDR1 is DFQATT and CDR2 is SNEGSKA (reference sequence). CDR3 length: 12 amino acids.

This clonotype has more than one count but fewer than ten. The V and J genes are TRBV27 and TRBJ2-2; 7 bases line up with TRBD1. J lost 7 bases, V lost 7 bases, and 6 bases had no gene match. The CDR3 loop spans 13 amino acids. Germline CDR1 is MNHEY and CDR2 is SMNVEV (reference sequence). CDR3 in DNA: TGTGCCAGCATGACAGGGTTTAACGGGGAGCTGTTTTTT. Residues: CASMTGFNGELFF.

The chain joins TRBV5-1 to TRBJ2-7, with no clear D. Between the trimmed V and J ends, which lost 0 bases and 3 bases, there was a span of 7 bases. The CDR3 runs 13 residues. Looked up from germline, CDR1 is SGHRS and CDR2 is YFSETQ. The DNA for the CDR3 is TGCGCCAGCAGCTTGGGCGGATTCTACGAGCAGTACTTC. Protein: CASSLGGFYEQYF.

V is TRBV27 and J is TRBJ1-6; no definite D call. Per the germline V gene, CDR1 is MNHEY and CDR2 is SMNVEV (reference sequence). The CDR3 length is 14 residues. V shed 10 bases and J shed 9 bases, with 19 bases lying between them. This CDR3 reads CATTKIGDGSPLHF. CDR3 coding DNA: TGTGCCACCACTAAGATCGGAGATGGTTCACCCCTCCACTTT.

This clonotype was observed many times. The CDR3 DNA reads as TGTGCCAGCAGCTTAGTGGGCGTATACGAGCAGTACTTC. Amino acids: CASSLVGVYEQYF. V usage is TRBV7-9 and J usage is TRBJ2-7; no firm D call. The V gene lost 1 base and the J gene lost 4 bases, with 8 bases spanning the gap. Germline CDR1 is SEHNR and CDR2 is FQNEAQ (reference sequence). This CDR3 has 13 amino acids.

The sample holds a few counts of this clonotype. The genes are TRBV7-2 and TRBJ1-6; D ambiguous. The CDR3 sequence is 12 residues long. Trimming took 2 bases from V and 8 from J, leaving 4 bases between them. The germline V gene encodes CDR1 SGHTA and CDR2 FQGNSA. The CDR3 spells CASSLNDSPLHF. Written as DNA, the CDR3 is TGTGCCAGCAGCTTAAATGATTCACCCCTCCACTTT.

This clonotype was counted at least ten times. J is TRBJ2-1 and V is TRBV11-2, with a tentative D call TRBD2 (5 bases). Germline V gene sequence: CDR1 SGHAT, CDR2 FQNNGV. Trimming cost V 4 bases and J 4 bases, with 14 bases left between them. The CDR3 has 15 residues. Here the CDR3 DNA reads TGTGCCAGCAGCTCCCGGGTGAGGGCGTACAATGAGCAGTTCTTC. Amino acid sequence: CASSSRVRAYNEQFF.

V and J are TRBV20-1 and TRBJ2-7; TRBD2 aligns across 7 bases. Looked up from germline, CDR1 is DFQATT and CDR2 is SNEGSKA (reference sequence). V lost 5 bases to trimming and J lost 2 bases; unmatched junction nucleotides: 12. The length of the CDR3 is 15 residues. The CDR3 sequence: CSADGSGMETYEQYF. CDR3 nucleotide sequence: TGCAGTGCTGATGGGAGCGGGATGGAGACCTACGAGCAGTACTTC.

This clonotype has a count of ten or more. This chain connects TRBV6-5 to TRBJ1-4, with D hard to call. The length of the CDR3 is 17 residues. CDR1 and CDR2 from the germline V gene are MNHEY and SVGAGI. V lost 0 bases to trimming and J lost 5 bases, with 16 bases between them. The CDR3 DNA reads TGTGCCAGCAGTTACTCGAAACCGGTCCCAAAAAATGAAAAACTGTTTTTT. Its translation is CASSYSKPVPKNEKLFF.

This clonotype was seen at least ten times. This rearrangement joins TRBV7-2 to TRBJ2-4; 7 positions agree with TRBD2. This CDR3 contains 14 residues. With 5 bases clipped from V and 3 bases from J, the junction kept 4 bases outside the gene matches. From germline, CDR1 is SGHTA and CDR2 FQGNSA. CDR3 loop: CASSATSVKNIQYF. In DNA form, the CDR3 reads TGTGCCAGCAGCGCCACTAGCGTCAAAAACATTCAGTACTTC.

V usage is TRBV27 and J usage is TRBJ2-3; TRBD1 or TRBD2 may be the D gene (5 bases each). This CDR3 has 13 residues. Germline V CDR1 and CDR2: MNHEY, SMNVEV (reference sequence). Trimming shortened V by 3 bases and J by 6 bases, and 10 bases separated the two germline ends. CDR3: CASSLGRADTQYF. The DNA for the CDR3 is TGTGCCAGCAGTTTGGGACGGGCCGATACGCAGTATTTT.

CDR3 nucleotide sequence: TGCGCCAGCAGCCAAGGGAGGGTGAACACCGGGGAGCTGTTTTTT. Translated: CASSQGRVNTGELFF. V and J are TRBV4-1 and TRBJ2-2, with D possibly matching TRBD2 (6 bases). Germline V gene data show CDR1 as MGHRA and CDR2 as YSYEKL. The V end lost 1 base, the J end lost 1 base, and 7 bases lay between the germline ends. This CDR3 is built from 15 residues.

This clonotype occurred many times. The chain has TRBV5-1 and TRBJ2-7, with D perhaps given as TRBD1 or TRBD2 (5 bases each). CDR3 length equals 13 residues. Germline-derived CDR1 and CDR2 are SGHRS and YFSETQ. Trimming left V 7 bases short and J 0 bases short, with 11 bases between. CDR3 DNA sequence: TGCGCCAGCGGCAGGGACGACTCCTACGAGCAGTACTTC. Residues: CASGRDDSYEQYF.

The CDR3 protein is CASSVEAGTGELFF. The CDR3 nucleotides read TGTGCCAGCAGCGTAGAAGCAGGGACCGGGGAGCTGTTTTTT. This chain uses TRBV9 with TRBJ2-2; perhaps TRBD1 as D (5 bases). V was cut by 0 bases and J by 5 bases, with 8 bases left in between. This CDR3 has 14 residues. CDR1 is SGDLS and CDR2 is YYNGEE in the germline V gene.

This clonotype has only a few counts. The chain employs TRBV12-3 or TRBV12-4 and TRBJ2-1, with D perhaps matching TRBD2 (6 bases). Trimming left V 5 bases short and J 8 bases short, with 16 bases between. The CDR3 length is 14 residues. In DNA form, the CDR3 reads TGTGCCAGCAGTGGGGCTAACGGCGGGGATGAGCAGTTCTTC. Protein sequence: CASSGANGGDEQFF.

The chain links TRBV10-3 to TRBJ2-2; D is unclear. V was trimmed by 3 bases and J by 7 bases, leaving 12 bases between them. The CDR3 spans 14 residues. Germline-derived CDR1 and CDR2 are ENHRY and SYGVKD. CDR3 sequence reads: CAISDTVSGGELFF. The CDR3 DNA reads as TGTGCCATCAGTGATACAGTCTCGGGCGGGGAGCTGTTTTTT.

This clonotype was observed a handful of times. This chain links TRBV20-1 with TRBJ2-1; no reliable D call. This CDR3 has 13 residues. Germline CDR1 is DFQATT and CDR2 is SNEGSKA (reference sequence). Trimming left V 6 bases short and J 4 bases short, with 13 bases between. The CDR3 loop is CSALAPPYNEQFF. DNA of the CDR3: TGCAGTGCCTTAGCCCCGCCTTACAATGAGCAGTTCTTC.

This clonotype has at least ten counts. The V call is TRBV4-3, the J call TRBJ2-3; 9 nucleotides align to TRBD2. The V segment lost 6 bases and the J segment 0 bases; nucleotides outside the gene matches: 4. The CDR3 is 15 amino acids. Germline assignment: CDR1 LGHNA and CDR2 YSLEER. The CDR3 sequence is CASRATSGSTDTQYF. Written as DNA, the CDR3 is TGCGCCAGCAGGGCCACTAGCGGGAGCACAGATACGCAGTATTTT.

This chain connects TRBV12-3 or TRBV12-4 to TRBJ2-1; TRBD1 might be the D (5 bases). The CDR3 totals 11 residues. V was clipped by 5 bases and J by 9 bases, with 8 bases between them. CDR3 nucleotide sequence: TGTGCCAGCAGTCAGGGAACTGAGCAGTTCTTC. It codes for CASSQGTEQFF.

At least ten counts were recorded for this clonotype. The V gene is TRBV5-1, the J gene TRBJ2-1, with 12 bases matching TRBD2. The CDR3 has 17 amino acids. CDR1 and CDR2 from the germline V gene are SGHRS and YFSETQ. Trimming took 2 bases from V and 2 from J; bases not matched to a gene: 5. The CDR3: CASSFRLAGAAYNEQFF. The CDR3 DNA sequence: TGCGCCAGCAGCTTTAGACTAGCGGGAGCCGCCTACAATGAGCAGTTCTTC.

This clonotype was seen a single time. The V gene is TRBV5-1, the J gene TRBJ2-7; D is possibly TRBD2 (6 bases). Germline V gives CDR1 SGHRS, CDR2 YFSETQ. The CDR3 extends over 15 amino acids. Between the trimmed V and J ends, which lost 0 bases and 2 bases, there was a span of 12 bases. Here the CDR3 reads CASSLEIAETYEQYF. The CDR3 DNA reads as TGCGCCAGCAGCTTGGAGATAGCGGAAACCTACGAGCAGTACTTC.

The chain is built from TRBV6-1 and TRBJ2-1, with D possibly matching TRBD1 (5 bases). In germline, CDR1 is MNHNS, CDR2 SASEGT. V lost 7 bases, J lost 8 bases, and 21 bases lay in between. The length of the CDR3 is 15 residues. The CDR3 nucleotides are TGTGCCAGCAATCCAGGACACCTAGGGGTGGATGAGCAGTTCTTC. Residues: CASNPGHLGVDEQFF.

This clonotype has just a few counts. V and J are TRBV9 and TRBJ2-5; maybe TRBD1 (5 bases). Germline V gene data show CDR1 as SGDLS and CDR2 as YYNGEE. V dropped 3 bases and J dropped 5 bases, with 17 bases sitting between them. The CDR3 length is 15 residues. CDR3 residues: CASSDPEGAGETQYF. The CDR3 DNA sequence: TGTGCCAGCAGCGACCCGGAAGGGGCCGGGGAGACCCAGTACTTC.

In this sample, this clonotype turned up a few times. This rearrangement joins TRBV15 to TRBJ2-7; D is unclear. V was shortened by 1 base and J by 4 bases, with 8 bases between the two germline ends. The CDR3 extends over 13 amino acids. Germline CDR1 reads LNHNV; CDR2 reads YYDKDF (reference sequence). Here the CDR3 reads CATSRGAEYEQYF. The CDR3 nucleotides read TGTGCCACCAGCAGAGGGGCCGAATACGAGCAGTACTTC. Supplemented by reference TRBV15 and TRBJ2-7, the full variable domain reads DAMVIQNPRYQVTQFGKPVTLSCSQTLNHNVMYWYQQKSSQAPKLLFHYYDKDFNNEADTPDNFQSRRPNTSFCFLDIRSPGLGDTAMYLCATSRGAEYEQYFGPGTRLTVT.

This clonotype has a count of ten or more. V gene TRBV4-3 combines with J gene TRBJ2-7; 7 bases agree with TRBD1. CDR1 LGHNA and CDR2 YSLEER come from the germline V gene. The CDR3 is 16 amino acids. Trimming removed 0 bases from V and 3 bases from J; junction bases left unmatched: 8. In DNA form, the CDR3 reads TGCGCCAGCAGCCAAGATGCTGGACAGGATTACTACGAGCAGTACTTC. It codes for CASSQDAGQDYYEQYF.

A few counts support this clonotype. The chain is built from TRBV4-3 and TRBJ2-7; TRBD1 agrees at 8 bases. Germline CDR1 is LGHNA and CDR2 is YSLEER. V was clipped by 2 bases and J by 3 bases; unmatched bases: 3. The CDR3 has 14 amino acids. The CDR3 region is CASSQRTGGYEQYF. The CDR3 region has the DNA TGCGCCAGCAGCCAACGAACAGGGGGCTACGAGCAGTACTTC.

This clonotype has a handful of counts. V is TRBV15 and J is TRBJ1-5, with no clear D. Deletions cut 5 bases from V and 0 bases from J, with 11 bases between. The germline V gene has CDR1 LNHNV and CDR2 YYDKDF (reference sequence). The CDR3 runs to 15 residues. In DNA, the CDR3 is TGTGCCACCAGCCTGGACGGGTATAGCAATCAGCCCCAGCATTTT. It specifies CATSLDGYSNQPQHF.

In this sample, this clonotype turned up many times. The chain carries TRBV5-1 and TRBJ1-1; D perhaps matches TRBD1 (5 bases). Germline V gene sequence: CDR1 SGHRS, CDR2 YFSETQ. The length of the CDR3 is 14 residues. Between the trimmed V and J ends, which lost 2 bases and 2 bases, there was a span of 10 bases. The CDR3 here is CASSFRDRNTEAFF. The CDR3 DNA is TGCGCCAGCAGCTTCCGGGACCGAAACACTGAAGCTTTCTTT.